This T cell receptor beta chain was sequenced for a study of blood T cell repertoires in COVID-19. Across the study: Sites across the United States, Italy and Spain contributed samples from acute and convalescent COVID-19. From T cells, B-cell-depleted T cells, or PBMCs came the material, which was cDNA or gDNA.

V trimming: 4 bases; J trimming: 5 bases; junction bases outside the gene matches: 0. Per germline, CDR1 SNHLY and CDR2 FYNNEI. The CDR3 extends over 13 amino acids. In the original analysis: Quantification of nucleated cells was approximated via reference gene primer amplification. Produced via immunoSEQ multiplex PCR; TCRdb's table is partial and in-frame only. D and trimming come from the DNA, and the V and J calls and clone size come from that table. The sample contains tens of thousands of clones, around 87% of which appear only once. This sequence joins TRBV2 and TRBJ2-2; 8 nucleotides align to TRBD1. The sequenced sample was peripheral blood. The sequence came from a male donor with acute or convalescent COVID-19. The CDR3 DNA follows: TGTGCCAGCAGTGGACAGGGGACCGGGGAGCTGTTTTTT. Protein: CASSGQGTGELFF.